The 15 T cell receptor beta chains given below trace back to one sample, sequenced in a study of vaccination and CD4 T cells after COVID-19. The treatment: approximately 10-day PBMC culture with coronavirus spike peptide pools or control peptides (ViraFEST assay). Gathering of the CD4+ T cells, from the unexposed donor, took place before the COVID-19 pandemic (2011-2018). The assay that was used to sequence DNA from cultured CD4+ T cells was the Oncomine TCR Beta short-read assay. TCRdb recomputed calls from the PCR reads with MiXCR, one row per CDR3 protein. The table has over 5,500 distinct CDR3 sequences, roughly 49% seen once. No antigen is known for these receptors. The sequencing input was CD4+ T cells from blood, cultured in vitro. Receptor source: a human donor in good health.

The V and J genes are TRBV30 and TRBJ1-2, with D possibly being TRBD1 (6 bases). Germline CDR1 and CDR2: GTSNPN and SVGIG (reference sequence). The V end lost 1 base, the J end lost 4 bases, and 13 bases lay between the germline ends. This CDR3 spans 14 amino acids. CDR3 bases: TGTGCCTGGAGTGCGGGGGGCTCGGGCTATGGCTACACCTTC. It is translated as CAWSAGGSGYGYTF.

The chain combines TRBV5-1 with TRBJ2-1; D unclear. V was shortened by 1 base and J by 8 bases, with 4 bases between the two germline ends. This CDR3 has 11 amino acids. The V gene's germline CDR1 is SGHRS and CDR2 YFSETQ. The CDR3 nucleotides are TGCGCCAGCAGCTTGTTAGATGAGCAGTTCTTC. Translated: CASSLLDEQFF. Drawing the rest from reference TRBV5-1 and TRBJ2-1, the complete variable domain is KAGVTQTPRYLIKTRGQQVTLSCSPISGHRSVSWYQQTPGQGLQFLFEYFSETQRNKGNFPGRFSGRQFSNSRSEMNVSTLELGDSALYLCASSLLDEQFFGPGTRLTVL.

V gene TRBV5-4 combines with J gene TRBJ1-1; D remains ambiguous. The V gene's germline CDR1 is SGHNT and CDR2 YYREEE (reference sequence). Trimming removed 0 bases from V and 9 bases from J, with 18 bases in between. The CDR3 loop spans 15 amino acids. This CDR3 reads CASSLGIIGKQKAFF. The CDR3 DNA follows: TGTGCCAGCAGCTTGGGAATTATAGGCAAACAGAAAGCTTTCTTT.

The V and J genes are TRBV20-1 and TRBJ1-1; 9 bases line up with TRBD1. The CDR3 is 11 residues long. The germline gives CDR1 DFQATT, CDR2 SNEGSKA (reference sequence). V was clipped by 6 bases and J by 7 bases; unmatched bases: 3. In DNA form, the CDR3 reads TGCAGTGCGGACAGGGGAATTGAAGCTTTCTTT. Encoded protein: CSADRGIEAFF.

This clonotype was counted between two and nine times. CDR3: CASSSGTREQYF. The DNA of the CDR3 is TGTGCCAGCAGTTCCGGGACAAGGGAGCAGTACTTC. The V call is TRBV12-3 or TRBV12-4, the J call TRBJ2-7; a weak D match, TRBD1 (6 bases). V was cut by 4 bases and J by 7 bases, with 11 bases left in between. The CDR3 is made up of 12 amino acids.

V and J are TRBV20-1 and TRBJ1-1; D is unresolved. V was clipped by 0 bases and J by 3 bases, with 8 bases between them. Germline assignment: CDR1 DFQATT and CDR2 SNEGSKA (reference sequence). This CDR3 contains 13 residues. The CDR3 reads CSARDSGDTEAFF. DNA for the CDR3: TGCAGTGCTAGAGATTCTGGGGACACTGAAGCTTTCTTT.

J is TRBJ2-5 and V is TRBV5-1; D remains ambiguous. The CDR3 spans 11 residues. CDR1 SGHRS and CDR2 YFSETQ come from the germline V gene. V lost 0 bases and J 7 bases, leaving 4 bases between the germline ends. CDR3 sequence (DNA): TGCGCCAGCAGCTTGGATGGGACCCAGTACTTC. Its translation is CASSLDGTQYF.

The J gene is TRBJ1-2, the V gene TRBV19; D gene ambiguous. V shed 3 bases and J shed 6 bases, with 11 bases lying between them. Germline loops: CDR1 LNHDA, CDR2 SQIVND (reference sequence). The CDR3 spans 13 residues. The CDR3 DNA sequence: TGTGCCAGTAGTATGGATTGGAGTAATGGCTACACCTTC. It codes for CASSMDWSNGYTF.

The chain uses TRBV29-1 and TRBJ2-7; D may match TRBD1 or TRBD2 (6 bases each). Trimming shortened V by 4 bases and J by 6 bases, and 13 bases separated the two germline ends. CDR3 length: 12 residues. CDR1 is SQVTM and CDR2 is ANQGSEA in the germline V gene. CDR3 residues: CSVGGVGGEQYF. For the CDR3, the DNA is TGCAGCGTTGGCGGGGTAGGGGGCGAGCAGTACTTC.

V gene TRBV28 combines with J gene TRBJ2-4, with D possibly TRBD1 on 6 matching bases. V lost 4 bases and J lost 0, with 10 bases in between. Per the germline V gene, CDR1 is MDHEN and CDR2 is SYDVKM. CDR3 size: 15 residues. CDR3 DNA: TGTGCCAGCAGTTGGGGACAACTAGCCAAAAACATTCAGTACTTC. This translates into CASSWGQLAKNIQYF.

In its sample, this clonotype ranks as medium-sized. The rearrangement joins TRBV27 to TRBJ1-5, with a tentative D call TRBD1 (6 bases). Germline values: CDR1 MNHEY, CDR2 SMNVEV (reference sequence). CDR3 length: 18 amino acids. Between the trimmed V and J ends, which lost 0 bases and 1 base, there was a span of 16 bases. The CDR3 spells CASSLSGAWGPSNQPQHF. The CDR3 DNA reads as TGTGCCAGCAGTTTATCGGGGGCATGGGGCCCGAGCAATCAGCCCCAGCATTTT.

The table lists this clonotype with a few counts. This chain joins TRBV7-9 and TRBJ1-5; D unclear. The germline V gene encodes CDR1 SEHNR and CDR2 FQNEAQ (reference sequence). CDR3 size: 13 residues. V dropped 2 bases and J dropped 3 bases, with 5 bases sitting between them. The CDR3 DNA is TGTGCCAGCAGCTTAACGACCAATCAGCCCCAGCATTTT. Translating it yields CASSLTTNQPQHF.

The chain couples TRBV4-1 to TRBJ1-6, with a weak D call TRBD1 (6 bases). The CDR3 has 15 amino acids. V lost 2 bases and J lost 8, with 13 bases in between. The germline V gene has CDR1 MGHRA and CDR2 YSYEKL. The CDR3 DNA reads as TGCGCCAGCAGCCAACCAGGGGTTAGAGATTCACCCCTCCACTTT. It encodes CASSQPGVRDSPLHF.

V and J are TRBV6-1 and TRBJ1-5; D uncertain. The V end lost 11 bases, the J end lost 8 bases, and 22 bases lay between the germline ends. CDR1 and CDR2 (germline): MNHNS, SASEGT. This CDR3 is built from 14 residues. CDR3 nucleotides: TGTGCCTCCGCGGGTAGGACGACCTGGGAGCCCCAGCATTTT. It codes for CASAGRTTWEPQHF.

The chain's CDR3 is CAIKGPWDTEAFF. CDR3 in DNA: TGTGCCATCAAGGGCCCCTGGGACACTGAAGCTTTCTTT. The genes are TRBV10-3 and TRBJ1-1; D gene unclear. CDR1 and CDR2 (germline): ENHRY, SYGVKD. This CDR3 spans 13 amino acids. The germline V and J ends were trimmed by 7 bases and 3 bases, with 12 bases remaining between them.